Each of the 20 T cell receptor beta chains below was sequenced from the same sample in a study of regulatory T cells in long-lasting Graves disease. Time point reported: persistent/refractory GD, antithyroid drugs over 5 years with positive TRAb. PBMC-derived RNA was used for the TCR library. Through Arm-PCR of CDR3 regions and iRepertoire HTBI primers, TCR beta libraries were built. TCRdb reprocessed the multiplex PCR reads with MiXCR, giving one entry per CDR3 protein. Among about 430,000 distinct CDR3 sequences listed, 20% to 25% were seen once. Sequences were derived from peripheral blood mononuclear cells (PBMCs), sampled when the disease was refractory, from a patient treated with antithyroid drugs. The receptors come from a female donor with Graves disease.

The chain has TRBV20-1 and TRBJ2-2; 10 nucleotides align to TRBD1. J gave up 4 bases and V 6 bases, and 5 bases lay outside the gene matches. Germline V lookup: CDR1 DFQATT, CDR2 SNEGSKA (reference sequence). This CDR3 has 14 amino acids. The DNA for the CDR3 is TGCAGTGCGTCCGGGACAGGGGTCACCGGGGAGCTGTTTTTT. Encoded protein: CSASGTGVTGELFF.

This clonotype has ten or more counts. The chain employs TRBV15 and TRBJ2-5; no firm D call. This CDR3 comprises 13 residues. Germline CDR1 is LNHNV and CDR2 is YYDKDF (reference sequence). V was cut by 4 bases and J by 5 bases, with 11 bases left in between. The CDR3 region has the DNA TGTGCCACCAGCACCCTCTTGGTGGAGACCCAGTACTTC. It specifies CATSTLLVETQYF.

As concerns this clonotype: A much larger clonotype is one base distant, so this may be a read error. The chain uses TRBV28 and TRBJ2-6, with D uncertain. The CDR3 has 14 residues. The germline V and J ends were trimmed by 6 bases and 4 bases, with 10 bases remaining between them. Germline CDR1 and CDR2: MDHEN and SYDVKM. The CDR3: CASSCLGGANVLTF. The CDR3 coding sequence is TGTGCCAGCAGCTGCCTGGGGGGGGCCAACGTCCTGACTTTC. Together with reference TRBV28 and TRBJ2-6, the CDR3 gives the full variable domain: DVKVTQSSRYLVKRTGEKVFLECVQDMDHENMFWYRQDPGLGLRLIYFSYDVKMKEKGDIPEGYSVSREKKERFSLILESASTNQTSMYLCASSCLGGANVLTFGAGSRLTVL.

The chain uses TRBV7-2 and TRBJ2-7, with TRBD2 matching 7 bases. The V gene's germline CDR1 is SGHTA and CDR2 FQGNSA. The CDR3 spans 14 residues. J gave up 7 bases and V 5 bases, and 11 bases lay outside the gene matches. The CDR3 loop is CASSRGAGRGEQYF. The CDR3 region has the DNA TGTGCCAGCAGCAGAGGGGCGGGGCGGGGGGAGCAGTACTTC.

This clonotype was recorded a few times. This chain connects TRBV30 to TRBJ1-1; D not resolved. The CDR3 has 13 amino acids. Trimming took off 1 base at V and 5 bases at J, with 11 bases between the two ends. CDR1 and CDR2 (germline): GTSNPN, SVGIG (reference sequence). In nucleotides, the CDR3 is TGTGCCTGGAGTGGAGGGTCGGGTACTGAAGCTTTCTTT. Its translation is CAWSGGSGTEAFF.

The chain joins TRBV6-1 to TRBJ1-2, with D possibly matching TRBD1 (5 bases). The CDR3 contains 13 residues. Germline lookup yields CDR1 MNHNS and CDR2 SASEGT. The V gene lost 8 bases and the J gene lost 5 bases, with 15 bases spanning the gap. CDR3 in amino acids: CASEFGSGYGYTF. The DNA for the CDR3 is TGTGCCAGCGAGTTCGGGTCAGGGTATGGCTACACCTTC.

The chain joins TRBV20-1 to TRBJ2-3; D not certain. Trimming took off 6 bases at V and 5 bases at J, with 12 bases between the two ends. CDR1 is DFQATT and CDR2 is SNEGSKA in the germline V gene (reference sequence). CDR3 length equals 12 residues. Here the CDR3 DNA reads TGCAGTGCCGAGACCAGACAAGATACGCAGTATTTT. Translated, it gives CSAETRQDTQYF.

As regards this clonotype: With a much larger clone just one base away, this may be a read error. The chain links TRBV5-5 to TRBJ1-1; D is perhaps TRBD1 (5 bases). Per germline, CDR1 SGHKS and CDR2 YYEKEE (reference sequence). This CDR3 is built from 14 residues. CDR3 coding DNA: TGTGCCAGCAGCGGAGGACAACACCCCTTGGGAGCTTCCTTT. Protein product: CASSGGQHPLGASF.

This sequence joins TRBV5-1 and TRBJ2-7; D might be TRBD1 (5 bases). V was shortened by 4 bases and J by 8 bases, with 10 bases between the two germline ends. CDR3 size: 11 residues. The germline V gene encodes CDR1 SGHRS and CDR2 YFSETQ. The CDR3 loop is CASSTLGQQYF. CDR3 DNA: TGCGCCAGCAGCACCCTGGGGCAGCAGTACTTC.

This clonotype was counted a few times. The rearrangement uses TRBV28 and TRBJ2-3, with 8 bases that match TRBD2. The trim removed 4 bases at V and 2 bases at J, leaving 11 bases unmatched. CDR1 is MDHEN, CDR2 SYDVKM, per germline. The CDR3 has 17 residues. Here the CDR3 reads CASSSQAGTSDTDTQYF. In nucleotides, the CDR3 is TGTGCCAGCAGTTCACAGGCCGGGACTAGTGACACAGATACGCAGTATTTT.

This clonotype was recorded at least ten times. Compared with germline, one end of the junction differs, possibly owing to a read error. The genes are TRBV2 and TRBJ2-3, with 9 nucleotides matching TRBD1. The CDR3 length is 15 residues. CDR1 is SNHLY and CDR2 is FYNNEI in the germline V gene. CDR3 amino acids: CASREVGTGKDTQYF. Written as DNA, the CDR3 is TGTGCCAGCAGGGAAGTGGGGACAGGGAAAGATACGCAGTATTTT.

This chain joins TRBV20-1 and TRBJ2-5; 8 bases line up with TRBD1. CDR3 size: 16 residues. Germline values: CDR1 DFQATT, CDR2 SNEGSKA (reference sequence). V was pared by 2 bases and J by 1 base, with 9 bases of the junction left unmatched. The CDR3 DNA reads TGCAGTGCTAGATCAACAGGGGGTGGGTTCCAAGAGACCCAGTACTTC. It specifies CSARSTGGGFQETQYF.

This clonotype was seen more than once but under ten times. V is TRBV4-1 and J is TRBJ1-2; TRBD1 is a possible D gene (6 bases). V was clipped by 0 bases and J by 8 bases, with 19 bases between them. The CDR3 spans 16 residues. Germline assignment: CDR1 MGHRA and CDR2 YSYEKL. CDR3 amino acids: CASSQDDRDTHLGYTF. The CDR3 bases are TGCGCCAGCAGCCAAGATGACCGGGACACCCACTTGGGCTACACCTTC.

This clonotype was observed a single time. The CDR3 nucleotides are TGTGCCAGCAGCTTAATTTATACTAGCCGGAGGGAAGATACGCAGTATTTT. Its translation is CASSLIYTSRREDTQYF. The rearrangement uses TRBV11-1 and TRBJ2-3; D possibly corresponds to TRBD2 (6 bases). The CDR3 consists of 17 residues. The V end lost 2 bases, the J end lost 5 bases, and 20 bases lay between the germline ends. Per the germline V gene, CDR1 is SGHAT and CDR2 is FQDESV (reference sequence).

On this clonotype itself: Given the absence of the conserved phenylalanine or tryptophan at the CDR3 end, a read error is likely. The chain links TRBV18 to TRBJ1-5; TRBD1 is a possible D gene (5 bases). The CDR3 is 13 amino acids. The germline V and J ends were trimmed by 3 bases and 4 bases, with 7 bases remaining between them. Germline V CDR1 and CDR2: KGHSH, LQKENI. CDR3 amino acids: CASSPDKNQPQHS. The DNA for the CDR3 is TGTGCCAGCTCACCGGACAAGAATCAGCCCCAGCATTCT.

This clonotype was seen a few times. This sequence joins TRBV20-1 and TRBJ2-2, with a possible D match to TRBD2 (5 bases). CDR1 DFQATT and CDR2 SNEGSKA come from the germline V gene (reference sequence). The V end was cut by 1 base, the J end by 1 base, with 10 bases between. CDR3 length equals 15 residues. The CDR3 DNA is TGCAGTGCTAGAGGCCGGGATTTGAACACCGGGGAGCTGTTTTTT. It specifies CSARGRDLNTGELFF.

A remark on this clonotype: With a far larger clone one base away, a read error is the likely cause. The chain links TRBV12-3 or TRBV12-4 to TRBJ1-1; D possibly corresponds to TRBD1 (6 bases). Trimming shortened V by 4 bases and J by 3 bases, and 9 bases separated the two germline ends. CDR3 size: 13 residues. In nucleotides, the CDR3 is TGTGCCAGCAGTTGGGGACAACACACTGAAGCTTTCTTT. Translation gives CASSWGQHTEAFF.

This clonotype was recorded only once. Since a much larger clone is just one base distant, this may be a read error. The CDR3 does not end in the conserved phenylalanine or tryptophan, so this is likely a read error. The chain combines TRBV6-1 with TRBJ1-5; D unclear. Trimming stripped 6 bases from V and 7 bases from J, with 10 bases between. CDR1 is MNHNS, CDR2 SASEGT, per germline. The CDR3 is 12 residues long. The CDR3 spells CASSLQPQPQHS. CDR3 sequence (DNA): TGTGCCAGCAGCCTTCAACCGCAGCCCCAGCATTCT.

This clonotype was found many times. This chain links TRBV20-1 with TRBJ1-4; 8 positions match TRBD1. The V segment lost 6 bases and the J segment 3 bases; nucleotides outside the gene matches: 12. The CDR3 is made up of 16 amino acids. CDR1 and CDR2 from the germline V gene are DFQATT and SNEGSKA (reference sequence). CDR3 residues: CSATATGQGANEKLFF. The CDR3 nucleotides are TGCAGTGCAACTGCAACCGGACAGGGCGCTAATGAAAAACTGTTTTTT.

This clonotype showed up many times. V usage is TRBV28 and J usage is TRBJ2-2; TRBD1 agrees at 7 bases. CDR1 and CDR2 (germline): MDHEN, SYDVKM. This CDR3 region has 16 residues. J gave up 4 bases and V 3 bases, and 8 bases lay outside the gene matches. This CDR3 reads CASSLGQRFVTGELFF. As DNA, the CDR3 is TGTGCCAGCAGTTTGGGACAGAGGTTCGTCACCGGGGAGCTGTTTTTT.